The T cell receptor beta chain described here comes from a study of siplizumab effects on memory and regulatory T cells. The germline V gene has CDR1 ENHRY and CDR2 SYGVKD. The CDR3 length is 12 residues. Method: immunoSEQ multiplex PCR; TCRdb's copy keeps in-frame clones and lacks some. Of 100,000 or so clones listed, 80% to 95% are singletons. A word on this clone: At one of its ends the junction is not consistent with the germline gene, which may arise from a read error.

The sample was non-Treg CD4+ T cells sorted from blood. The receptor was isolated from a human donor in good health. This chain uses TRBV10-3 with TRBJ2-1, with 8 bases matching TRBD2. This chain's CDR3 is CMTSDYYNEQFF. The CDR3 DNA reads TGCATGACTAGCGACTACTACAATGAGCAGTTCTTC.